These T cell receptor beta chains were read from a single sample in a study of breast tumors, draining lymph nodes, adjacent tissues. TCRdb passed the multiplex PCR reads through MiXCR, listing each CDR3 protein once. Among under 110,000 distinct CDR3 sequences listed, about 31% were seen once. The sample was axillary lymph node tissue. The receptors were gathered from a female donor with breast cancer. Some clones in this sample may be carry-over from other donors' samples. The conserved cysteine and the conserved F or W are not part of the CDR3 here. Fields, in order: V gene, J gene, CDR3 protein.

TRBV6-2/TRBV6-3	TRBJ1-2	ASSYGDRDGYT
TRBV11-3	TRBJ2-1	ASSLNLQGSSYNEQF
TRBV5-1	TRBJ2-6	ASSLVASGANVLT
TRBV6-4	TRBJ1-5	ASSDGSRQH
TRBV20-1	TRBJ2-7	SAREPGGAPYEQY
TRBV7-2	TRBJ2-2	ASSQSRDRGSGGNTGELF
TRBV12-3/TRBV12-4	TRBJ2-5	ASRGGKTQY
TRBV7-9	TRBJ2-7	ASSPGMVIGAHEQY
TRBV20-1	TRBJ2-1	SASSSSGAGGMEQF
TRBV6-2/TRBV6-3	TRBJ2-1	ASSPSPVREQF
TRBV7-2	TRBJ1-3	ASSYAEGGNTIY
TRBV5-5	TRBJ2-7	ASSFGGPRREWDEQY